Listed here is a single T cell receptor (beta chain). Its antigen is unidentified. TCRdb keeps only in-frame clones here, not all; method: immunoSEQ multiplex PCR. The sample has about 1.1 million clones, 77% seen once. The data are from a study of shared clonotypes between healthy human individuals. Notes on the study in general: In the sorted subsets, rarefaction showed sequencing was incomplete despite large depth. Across a handful of donors, naive CD4 shared roughly 5.1%, naive CD8 about 3.2%, memory CD4 more than 2%, memory CD8 0.4% to 0.5%.

Germline V gene data show CDR1 as LNHDA and CDR2 as SQIVND (reference sequence). This CDR3 spans 14 amino acids. Trimming took off 6 bases at V and 4 bases at J, with 15 bases between the two ends. Those who donated were healthy HIV-negative adults, with no recent acute infections or vaccinations reported. A split of CD4+ cells into CD45RA+ naive and CD45RA-negative memory subsets was performed. This chain uses TRBV19 with TRBJ1-2, with D unresolved. The TCR comes from a man aged 18 to 35 in good health. Some clones in this sample may be carry-over from other donors' samples. The sample taken for sequencing was memory CD4+ T cells from PBMCs. Subset specified: CD45RA-negative fraction. CDR3 sequence: CASSRTPPIYGYTF. CDR3 nucleotides: TGTGCCAGTAGCCGGACCCCTCCTATCTATGGCTACACCTTC.